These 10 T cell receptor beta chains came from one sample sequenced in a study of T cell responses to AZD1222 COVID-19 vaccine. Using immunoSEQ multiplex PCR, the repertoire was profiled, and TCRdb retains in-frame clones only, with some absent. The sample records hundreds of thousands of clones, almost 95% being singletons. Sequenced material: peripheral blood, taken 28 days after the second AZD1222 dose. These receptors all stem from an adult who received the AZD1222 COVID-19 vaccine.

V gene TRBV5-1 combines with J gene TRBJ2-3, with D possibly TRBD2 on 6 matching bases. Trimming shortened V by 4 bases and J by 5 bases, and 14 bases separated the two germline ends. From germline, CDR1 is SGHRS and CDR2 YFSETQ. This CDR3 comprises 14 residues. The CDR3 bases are TGCGCCAGCAGCCGAGGGACTTCAAGAGATACGCAGTATTTT. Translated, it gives CASSRGTSRDTQYF. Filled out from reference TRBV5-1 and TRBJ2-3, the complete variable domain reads KAGVTQTPRYLIKTRGQQVTLSCSPISGHRSVSWYQQTPGQGLQFLFEYFSETQRNKGNFPGRFSGRQFSNSRSEMNVSTLELGDSALYLCASSRGTSRDTQYFGPGTRLTVL.

The CDR3 here is CATSRAAERTDTQYF. The CDR3 nucleotides read TGTGCCACCAGCAGAGCGGCGGAGAGGACAGATACGCAGTATTTT. The V gene is TRBV15, the J gene TRBJ2-3; D unresolved. CDR3 length: 15 amino acids. The V end lost 1 base, the J end lost 3 bases, and 11 bases lay between the germline ends. CDR1 and CDR2 (germline): LNHNV, YYDKDF (reference sequence).

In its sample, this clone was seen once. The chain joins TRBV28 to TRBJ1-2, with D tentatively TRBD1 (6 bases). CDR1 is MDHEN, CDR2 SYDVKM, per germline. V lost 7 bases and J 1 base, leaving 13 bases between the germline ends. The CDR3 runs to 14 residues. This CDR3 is CASTTGSHNYGYTF. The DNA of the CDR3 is TGTGCCAGCACGACAGGTTCCCATAACTATGGCTACACCTTC.

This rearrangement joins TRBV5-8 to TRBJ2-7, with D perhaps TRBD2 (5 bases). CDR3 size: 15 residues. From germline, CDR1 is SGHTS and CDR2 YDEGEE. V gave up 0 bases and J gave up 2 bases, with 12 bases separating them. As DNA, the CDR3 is TGTGCCAGCAGCTTGGGAATGATGGAGGCCTACGAGCAGTACTTC. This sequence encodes CASSLGMMEAYEQYF.

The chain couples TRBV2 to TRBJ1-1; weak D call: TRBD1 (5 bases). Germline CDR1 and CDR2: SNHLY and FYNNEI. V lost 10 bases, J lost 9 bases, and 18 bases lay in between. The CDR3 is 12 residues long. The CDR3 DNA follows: TGTGCCACCAGAGGGGTTCAGGCTAAAGCTTTCTTT. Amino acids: CATRGVQAKAFF.

CDR3 protein: CASSVQETQYF. In DNA form, the CDR3 reads TGTGCCAGCAGTGTCCAAGAGACCCAGTACTTC. The V gene is TRBV25-1, the J gene TRBJ2-5; D is uncertain. The germline CDR1 and CDR2 sequences are MGHDK and SYGVNS. This CDR3 is built from 11 residues. The ends were cut back, 4 bases at V and 1 base at J, with 1 base in the middle.

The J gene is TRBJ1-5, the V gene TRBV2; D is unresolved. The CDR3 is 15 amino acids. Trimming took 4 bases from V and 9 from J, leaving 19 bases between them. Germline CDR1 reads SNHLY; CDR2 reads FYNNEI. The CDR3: CASSVEYSPSRPQHF. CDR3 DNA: TGTGCCAGCAGTGTAGAGTATTCCCCCTCACGGCCCCAGCATTTT.

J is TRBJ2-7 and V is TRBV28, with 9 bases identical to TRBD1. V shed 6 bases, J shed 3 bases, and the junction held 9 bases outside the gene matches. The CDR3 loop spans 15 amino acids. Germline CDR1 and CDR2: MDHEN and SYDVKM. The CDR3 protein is CASSPATGGLYEQYF. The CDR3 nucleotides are TGTGCCAGCAGCCCCGCCACAGGGGGCCTCTACGAGCAGTACTTC.

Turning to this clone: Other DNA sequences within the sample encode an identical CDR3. CDR3 sequence: CASTGTGGYNEQFF. CDR3 DNA: TGTGCCAGCACCGGGACAGGGGGTTACAATGAGCAGTTCTTC. The rearrangement links TRBV2 to TRBJ2-1, with 11 positions matching TRBD1. Trimming at V came to 7 bases and at J to 4 bases, leaving 3 bases not matched to a gene. Germline assignment: CDR1 SNHLY and CDR2 FYNNEI. This CDR3 region has 14 residues.

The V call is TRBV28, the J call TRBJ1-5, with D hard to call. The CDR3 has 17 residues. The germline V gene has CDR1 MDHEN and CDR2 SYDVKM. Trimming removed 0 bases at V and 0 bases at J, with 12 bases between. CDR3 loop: CASSLWGKRDSNQPQHF. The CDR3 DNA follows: TGTGCCAGCAGTTTATGGGGGAAGAGGGATAGCAATCAGCCCCAGCATTTT.